This T cell receptor (beta chain) was sequenced during a study of T-cell memory formation after mild COVID-19. Regarding the study as a whole: CD8+ contracting clones occupied EMRA, while CD4+ ones occupied mainly CM and EM.

TCRdb called the 5' RACE reads again in MiXCR, with one record for every CDR3 protein. The sample has roughly 580,000 distinct CDR3 sequences; roughly 18% are singletons. The CDR3 contains 15 residues. Germline assignment: CDR1 LGHNA and CDR2 YNFKEQ. V lost 0 bases and J 4 bases, leaving 9 bases between the germline ends. As regards this clonotype: Its antigen is as yet unknown.

The sample comprised PBMCs or a T cell subset sorted from them (not recorded which). This TCR came from an adult woman who had mild COVID-19 (a few samples of this study predate the infection). Cell type and time point are not known. J is TRBJ1-4 and V is TRBV4-2; D is uncertain. The CDR3 DNA sequence: TGTGCCAGCAGCCAAGAGTCCAGCATTAATGAAAAACTGTTTTTT. Protein: CASSQESSINEKLFF.